This TCR beta chain was observed in a study of blood T cell repertoires in COVID-19. Overall study context: Collection of acute and convalescent COVID-19 samples took place in the United States, Italy and Spain. Nucleic acid was either cDNA or gDNA, and it came from T cells, B-cell-depleted T cells, or PBMCs.

The authors' processing: Amplified reference gene primers provided the basis for estimating nucleated cell counts. Here immunoSEQ multiplex PCR was the method, and the copy in TCRdb shows in-frame clones only, minus some. The DNA gave D and trimming, while V, J and clone size come from that table. The sample has approximately 190,000 clones; about four fifths are singletons. The sample comprised peripheral blood. The clonotype was recovered from a woman aged 40 to 50 with acute or convalescent COVID-19.

The CDR3 sequence is CASSYLSPGTEAFF. CDR3 in DNA: TGTGCCAGCAGTTACTTGTCCCCGGGAACTGAAGCTTTCTTT. The gene calls are TRBV6-5 and TRBJ1-1, with no clear D. From germline, CDR1 is MNHEY and CDR2 SVGAGI. This CDR3 spans 14 amino acids. V was cut by 1 base and J by 5 bases, with 11 bases left in between.